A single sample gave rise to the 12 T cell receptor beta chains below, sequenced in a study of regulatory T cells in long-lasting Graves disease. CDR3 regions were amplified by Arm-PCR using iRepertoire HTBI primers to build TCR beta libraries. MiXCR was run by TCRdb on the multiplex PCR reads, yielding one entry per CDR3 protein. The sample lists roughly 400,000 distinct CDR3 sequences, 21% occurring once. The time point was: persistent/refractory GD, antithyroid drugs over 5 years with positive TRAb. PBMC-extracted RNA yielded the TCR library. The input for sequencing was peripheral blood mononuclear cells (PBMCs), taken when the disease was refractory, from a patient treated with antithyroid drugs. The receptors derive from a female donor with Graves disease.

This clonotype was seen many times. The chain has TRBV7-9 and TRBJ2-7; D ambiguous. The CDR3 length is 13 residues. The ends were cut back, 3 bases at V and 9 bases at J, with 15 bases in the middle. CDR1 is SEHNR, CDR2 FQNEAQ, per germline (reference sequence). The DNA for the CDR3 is TGTGCCAGCAGCTTCCGAGTTGGTTTGGGGCAGTACTTC. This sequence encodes CASSFRVGLGQYF. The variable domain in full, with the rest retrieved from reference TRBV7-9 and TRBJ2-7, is DTGVSQNPRHKITKRGQNVTFRCDPISEHNRLYWYRQTLGQGPEFLTYFQNEAQLEKSRLLSDRFSAERPKGSFSTLEIQRTEQGDSAMYLCASSFRVGLGQYFGPGTRLTVT.

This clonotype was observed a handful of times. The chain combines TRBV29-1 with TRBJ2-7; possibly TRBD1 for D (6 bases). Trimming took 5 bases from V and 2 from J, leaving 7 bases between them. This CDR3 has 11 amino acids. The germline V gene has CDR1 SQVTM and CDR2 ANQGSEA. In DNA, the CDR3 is TGCAGCGTTTGGGACACCTACGAGCAGTACTTC. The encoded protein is CSVWDTYEQYF.

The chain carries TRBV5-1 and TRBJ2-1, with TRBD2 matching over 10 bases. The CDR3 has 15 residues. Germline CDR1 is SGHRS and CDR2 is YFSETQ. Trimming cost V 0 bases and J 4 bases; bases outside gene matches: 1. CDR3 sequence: CASSLVAGGYNEQFF. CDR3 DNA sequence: TGCGCCAGCAGCTTGGTAGCGGGAGGTTACAATGAGCAGTTCTTC.

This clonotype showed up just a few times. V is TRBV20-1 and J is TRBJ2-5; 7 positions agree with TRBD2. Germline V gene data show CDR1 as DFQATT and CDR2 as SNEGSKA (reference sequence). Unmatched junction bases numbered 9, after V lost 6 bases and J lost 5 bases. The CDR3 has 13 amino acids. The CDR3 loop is CSAPGSGKETQYF. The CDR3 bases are TGCAGTGCCCCGGGGAGCGGGAAGGAGACCCAGTACTTC.

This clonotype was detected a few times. The CDR3: CSASTGTAGYEQYF. The CDR3 DNA sequence: TGCAGTGCTTCTACCGGGACAGCAGGGTACGAGCAGTACTTC. V is TRBV20-1 and J is TRBJ2-7; 7 bases are a match to TRBD1. Germline trimming cut 5 bases from V and 4 bases from J; bases unmatched to any gene: 11. This CDR3 contains 14 residues. CDR1 is DFQATT, CDR2 SNEGSKA, per germline (reference sequence).

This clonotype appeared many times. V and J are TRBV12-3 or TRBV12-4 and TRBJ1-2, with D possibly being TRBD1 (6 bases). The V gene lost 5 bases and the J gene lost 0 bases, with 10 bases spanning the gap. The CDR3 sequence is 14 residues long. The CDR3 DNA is TGTGCCAGCAGTCCGGGGGGCGCTAACTATGGCTACACCTTC. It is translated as CASSPGGANYGYTF.

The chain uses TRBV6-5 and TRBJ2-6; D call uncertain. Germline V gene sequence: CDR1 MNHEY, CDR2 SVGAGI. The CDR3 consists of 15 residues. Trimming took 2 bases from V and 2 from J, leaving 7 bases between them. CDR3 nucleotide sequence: TGTGCCAGCAGTTACCCTGGGCCTGGGGCCAACGTCCTGACTTTC. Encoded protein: CASSYPGPGANVLTF.

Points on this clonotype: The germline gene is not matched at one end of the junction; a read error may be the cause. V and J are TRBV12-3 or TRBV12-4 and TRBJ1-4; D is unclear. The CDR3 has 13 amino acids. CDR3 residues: CPSRPTASEKLFF. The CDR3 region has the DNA TGTCCCAGCAGACCCACTGCCTCTGAAAAACTGTTTTTT.

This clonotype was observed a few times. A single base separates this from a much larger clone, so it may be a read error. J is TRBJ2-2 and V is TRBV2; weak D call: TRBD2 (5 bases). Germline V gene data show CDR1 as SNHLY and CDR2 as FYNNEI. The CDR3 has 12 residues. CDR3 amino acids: CATLANTGELLF. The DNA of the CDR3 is TGTGCCACCCTGGCCAACACCGGGGAGCTGTTGTTT.

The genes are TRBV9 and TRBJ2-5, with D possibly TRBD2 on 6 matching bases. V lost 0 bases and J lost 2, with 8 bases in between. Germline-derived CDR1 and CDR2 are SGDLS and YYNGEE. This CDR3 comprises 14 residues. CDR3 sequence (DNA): TGTGCCAGCAGCGTAGGGGCGGGGCAAGAGACCCAGTACTTC. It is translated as CASSVGAGQETQYF.

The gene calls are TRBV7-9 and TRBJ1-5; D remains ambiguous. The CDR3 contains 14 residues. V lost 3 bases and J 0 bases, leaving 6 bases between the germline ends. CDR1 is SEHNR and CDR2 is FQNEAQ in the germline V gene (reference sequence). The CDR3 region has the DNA TGTGCCAGCAGCTTCGGGAGTAGCAATCAGCCCCAGCATTTT. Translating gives CASSFGSSNQPQHF.

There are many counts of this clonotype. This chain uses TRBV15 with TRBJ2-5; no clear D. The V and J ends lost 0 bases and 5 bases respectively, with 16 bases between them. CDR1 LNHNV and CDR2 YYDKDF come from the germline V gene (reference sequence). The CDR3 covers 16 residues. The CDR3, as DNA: TGTGCCACCAGCAGAGATCCAGGCCCAGGTGGGGAGACCCAGTACTTC. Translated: CATSRDPGPGGETQYF.